The rows below give T cell receptor beta chains drawn from one sample of a study of T cell responses to AZD1222 COVID-19 vaccine. Profiling relied on immunoSEQ multiplex PCR, and the TCRdb table lists in-frame clones only, not all of them. The table shows around 100,000 clones, with about 90% occurring only once. Specimen: peripheral blood, collected 28 days after the second AZD1222 dose. The source is an adult who received the AZD1222 COVID-19 vaccine. CDR3s include the opening cysteine and the closing phenylalanine or tryptophan. The D gene is left open where the match is weak. Expanded clones get a size class; other rows say once, few or many, or leave the size out.

. TRBJ2-3 TRBV18 . CASSPAGTDTQYF TGTGCCAGCTCACCTGCTGGCACAGATACGCAGTATTTT
TRBD1 TRBJ2-2 TRBV2 . CASSGTGSTGELFF TGTGCCAGCAGCGGGACAGGGAGCACCGGGGAGCTGTTTTTT
TRBD1 TRBJ2-5 TRBV28 . CASSSPTGTAYRKETQYF TGTGCCAGCAGTTCACCCACCGGGACAGCATATAGAAAGGAGACCCAGTACTTC
. TRBJ1-2 TRBV9 . CASSLDDGANYGYTF TGTGCCAGCAGCTTGGACGATGGAGCTAACTATGGCTACACCTTC
TRBD1 TRBJ2-2 TRBV7-2 . CASRLDRVGTGELFF TGTGCCAGCAGATTGGACAGGGTCGGAACCGGGGAGCTGTTTTTT
. TRBJ2-6 TRBV19 . CASSIFGARTPSGANVLTF TGTGCCAGTAGTATATTCGGGGCCAGGACGCCTTCTGGGGCCAACGTCCTGACTTTC
TRBD1 TRBJ1-3 TRBV5-6 . CASSRPTGAMGNTIYF TGTGCCAGCAGCCGTCCTACAGGGGCGATGGGAAACACCATATATTTT
TRBD2 TRBJ2-5 TRBV6-5 . CASSYGTSRAETQYF TGTGCCAGCAGTTACGGGACTAGTCGGGCGGAGACCCAGTACTTC
. TRBJ2-7 TRBV9 few CASSPRAGNYEQYF TGTGCCAGCAGCCCCCGAGCAGGGAACTACGAGCAGTACTTC
. TRBJ1-1 TRBV6-2/TRBV6-3 . CASSNPPPGSNTEAFF TGTGCCAGCAGTAACCCCCCCCCAGGGTCGAACACTGAAGCTTTCTTT
. TRBJ1-2 TRBV6-6 . CASRTTGLTSYGYTF TGTGCCAGCAGAACTACGGGACTGACATCCTATGGCTACACCTTC
TRBD1 TRBJ2-7 TRBV29-1 . CSVGTEYEQYF TGCAGCGTAGGGACAGAATACGAGCAGTACTTC
. TRBJ1-1 TRBV2 . CASSALAAGNTEAFF TGTGCCAGCAGTGCCCTGGCGGCTGGGAACACTGAAGCTTTCTTT
. TRBJ2-7 TRBV9 . CASSLHAGSYEQYF TGTGCCAGCAGCCTGCATGCGGGGTCCTACGAGCAGTACTTC
. TRBJ1-5 TRBV19 . CASSHTPTNNQPQHF TGTGCCAGTAGTCATACCCCAACCAACAATCAGCCCCAGCATTTT
TRBD2 TRBJ2-3 TRBV10-3 . CAISERRLAGTDTQYF TGTGCCATCAGTGAGAGAAGACTAGCGGGAACAGATACGCAGTATTTT
TRBD2 TRBJ2-2 TRBV19 . CASRTVSGSGELFF TGTGCCAGTAGAACCGTTAGCGGGAGCGGGGAGCTGTTTTTT